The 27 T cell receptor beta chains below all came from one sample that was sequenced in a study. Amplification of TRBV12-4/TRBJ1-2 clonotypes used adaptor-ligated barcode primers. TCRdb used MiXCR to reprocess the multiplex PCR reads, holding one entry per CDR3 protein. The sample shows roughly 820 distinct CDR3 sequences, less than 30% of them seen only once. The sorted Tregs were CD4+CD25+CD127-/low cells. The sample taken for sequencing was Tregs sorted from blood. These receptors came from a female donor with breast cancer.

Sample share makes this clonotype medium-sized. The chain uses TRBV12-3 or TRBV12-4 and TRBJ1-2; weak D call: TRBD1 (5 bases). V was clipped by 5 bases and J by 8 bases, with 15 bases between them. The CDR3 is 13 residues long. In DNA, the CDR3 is TGTGCCAGCAGTATCAGGGAAAGGGACGGCTACACCTTC. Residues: CASSIRERDGYTF.

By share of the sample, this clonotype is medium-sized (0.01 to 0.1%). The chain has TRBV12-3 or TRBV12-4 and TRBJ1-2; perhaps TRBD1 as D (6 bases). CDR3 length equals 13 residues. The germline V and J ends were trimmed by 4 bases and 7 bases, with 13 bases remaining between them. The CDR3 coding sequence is TGTGCCAGCAGTTCCTCTCTCAGGGGTGGCTACACCTTC. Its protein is CASSSSLRGGYTF.

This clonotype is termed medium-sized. CDR3 residues: CASSLTSTDGYTF. The CDR3 bases are TGTGCCAGCAGTTTAACCAGCACCGATGGCTACACCTTC. The chain recombines TRBV12-3 or TRBV12-4 with TRBJ1-2; the D is unclear. V lost 2 bases to trimming and J lost 6 bases, with 10 bases between them. The CDR3 runs to 13 residues.

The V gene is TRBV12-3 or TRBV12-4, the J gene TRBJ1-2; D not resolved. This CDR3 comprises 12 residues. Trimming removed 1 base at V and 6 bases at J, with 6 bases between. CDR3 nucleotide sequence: TGTGCCAGCAGTTTAGGAGACGATGGCTACACCTTC. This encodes CASSLGDDGYTF.

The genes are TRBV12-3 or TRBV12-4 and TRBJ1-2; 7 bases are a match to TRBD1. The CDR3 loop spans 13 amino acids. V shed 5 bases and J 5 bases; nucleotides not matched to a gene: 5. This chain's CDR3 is CASSKSTGYGYTF. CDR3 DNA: TGTGCCAGCAGTAAGTCGACAGGGTATGGCTACACCTTC.

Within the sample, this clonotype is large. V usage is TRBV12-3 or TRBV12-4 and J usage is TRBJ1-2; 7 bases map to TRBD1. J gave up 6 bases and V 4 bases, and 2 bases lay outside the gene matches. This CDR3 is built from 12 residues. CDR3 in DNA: TGTGCCAGCAGTTGGACAGGAGATGGCTACACCTTC. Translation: CASSWTGDGYTF.

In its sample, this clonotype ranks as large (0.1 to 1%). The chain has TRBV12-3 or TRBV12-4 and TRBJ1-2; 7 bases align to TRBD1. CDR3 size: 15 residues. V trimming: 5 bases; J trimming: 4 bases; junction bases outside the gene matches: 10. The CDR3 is CASSPRQGMGYGYTF. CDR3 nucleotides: TGTGCCAGCAGTCCGAGACAGGGTATGGGCTATGGCTACACCTTC.

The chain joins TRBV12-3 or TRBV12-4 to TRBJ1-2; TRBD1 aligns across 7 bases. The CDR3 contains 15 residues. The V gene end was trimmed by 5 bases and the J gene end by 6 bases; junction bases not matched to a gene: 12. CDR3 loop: CASSRNDRAGHGYTF. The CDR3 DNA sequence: TGTGCCAGCAGTCGGAACGACAGGGCGGGACATGGCTACACCTTC.

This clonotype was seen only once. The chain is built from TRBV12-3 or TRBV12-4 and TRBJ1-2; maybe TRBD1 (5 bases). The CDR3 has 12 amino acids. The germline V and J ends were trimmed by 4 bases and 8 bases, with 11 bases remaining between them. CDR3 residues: CASSSDRLGYTF. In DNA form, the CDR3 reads TGTGCCAGCAGTTCAGACAGACTGGGCTACACCTTC.

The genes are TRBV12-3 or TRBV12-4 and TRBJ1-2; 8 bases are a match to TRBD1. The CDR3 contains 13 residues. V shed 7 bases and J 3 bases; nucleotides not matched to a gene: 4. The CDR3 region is CASTGQGYYGYTF. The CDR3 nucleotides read TGTGCCAGCACCGGACAGGGCTACTATGGCTACACCTTC.

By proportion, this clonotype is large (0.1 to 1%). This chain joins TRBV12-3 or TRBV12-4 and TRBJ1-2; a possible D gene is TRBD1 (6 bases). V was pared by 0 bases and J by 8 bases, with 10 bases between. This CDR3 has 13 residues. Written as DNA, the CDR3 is TGTGCCAGCAGTTTAGCGCGGACAGCGGGCTACACCTTC. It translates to CASSLARTAGYTF.

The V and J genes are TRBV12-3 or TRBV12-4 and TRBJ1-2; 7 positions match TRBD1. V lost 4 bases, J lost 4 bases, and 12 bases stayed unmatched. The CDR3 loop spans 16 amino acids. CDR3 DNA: TGTGCCAGCAGTTCCTACGGGACAGCGCCCATCTATGGCTACACCTTC. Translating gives CASSSYGTAPIYGYTF.

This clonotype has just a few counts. The CDR3 sequence: CASSSRDRGYGYTF. CDR3 bases: TGTGCCAGCAGTTCCAGGGACAGGGGCTATGGCTACACCTTC. The gene calls are TRBV12-3 or TRBV12-4 and TRBJ1-2; 10 positions match TRBD1. The CDR3 runs to 14 residues. V dropped 4 bases and J dropped 4; count of bases not matched to a gene: 3.

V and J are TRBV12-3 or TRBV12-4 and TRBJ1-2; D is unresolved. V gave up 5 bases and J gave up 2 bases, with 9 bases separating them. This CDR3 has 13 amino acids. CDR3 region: CASSTNTNYGYTF. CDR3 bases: TGTGCCAGCAGTACCAACACCAACTATGGCTACACCTTC.

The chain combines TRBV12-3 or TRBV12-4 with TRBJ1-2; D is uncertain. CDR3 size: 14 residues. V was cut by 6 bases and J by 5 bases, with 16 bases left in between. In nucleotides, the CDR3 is TGTGCCAGCAGATTGAATCAGGCAGGTTATGGCTACACCTTC. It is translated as CASRLNQAGYGYTF.

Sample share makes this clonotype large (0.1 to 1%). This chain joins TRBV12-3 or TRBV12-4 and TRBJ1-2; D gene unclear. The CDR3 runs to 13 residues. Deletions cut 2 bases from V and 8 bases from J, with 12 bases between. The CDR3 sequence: CASSLSGFDGYTF. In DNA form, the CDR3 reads TGTGCCAGCAGTTTATCGGGTTTTGACGGCTACACCTTC.

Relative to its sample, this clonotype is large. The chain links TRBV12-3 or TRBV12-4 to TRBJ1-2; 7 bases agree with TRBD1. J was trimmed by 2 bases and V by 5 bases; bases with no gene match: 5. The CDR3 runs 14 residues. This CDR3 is CASSPLQGNYGYTF. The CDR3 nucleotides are TGTGCCAGCAGTCCCTTACAGGGGAACTATGGCTACACCTTC.

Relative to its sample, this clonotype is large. The CDR3 region is CASRPAGLGRDGYTF. DNA of the CDR3: TGTGCCAGCAGGCCCGCAGGGTTAGGTAGGGATGGCTACACCTTC. The chain links TRBV12-3 or TRBV12-4 to TRBJ1-2, with D possibly being TRBD1 (5 bases). This CDR3 is built from 15 residues. V lost 6 bases and J lost 6, with 20 bases in between.

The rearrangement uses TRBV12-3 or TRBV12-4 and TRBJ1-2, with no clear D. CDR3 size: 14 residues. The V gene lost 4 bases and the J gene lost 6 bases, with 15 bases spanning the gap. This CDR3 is CASSSTLGGDGYTF. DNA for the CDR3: TGTGCCAGCAGTTCGACCCTCGGAGGCGATGGCTACACCTTC.

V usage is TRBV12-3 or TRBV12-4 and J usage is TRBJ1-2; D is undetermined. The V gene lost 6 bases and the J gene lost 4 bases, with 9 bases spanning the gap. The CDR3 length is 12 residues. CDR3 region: CASSRASYGYTF. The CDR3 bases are TGTGCCAGCAGCCGGGCCAGCTATGGCTACACCTTC.

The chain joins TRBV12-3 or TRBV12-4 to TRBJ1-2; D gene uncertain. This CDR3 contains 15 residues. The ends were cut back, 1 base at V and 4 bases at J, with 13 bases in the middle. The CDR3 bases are TGTGCCAGCAGTTTAGGGCCAGGAGAACTCTATGGCTACACCTTC. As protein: CASSLGPGELYGYTF.

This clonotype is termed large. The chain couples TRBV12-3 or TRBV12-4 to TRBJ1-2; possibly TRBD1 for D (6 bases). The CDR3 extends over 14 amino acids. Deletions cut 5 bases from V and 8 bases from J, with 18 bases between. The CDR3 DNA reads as TGTGCCAGCAGTGAGGGACATAGCTCTCGGGGCTACACCTTC. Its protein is CASSEGHSSRGYTF.

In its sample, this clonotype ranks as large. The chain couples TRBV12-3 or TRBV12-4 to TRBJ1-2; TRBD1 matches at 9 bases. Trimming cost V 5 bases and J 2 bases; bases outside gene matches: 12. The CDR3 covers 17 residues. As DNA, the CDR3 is TGTGCCAGCAGTCTAAGTCCTACGGGACAGGGCAACTATGGCTACACCTTC. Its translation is CASSLSPTGQGNYGYTF.

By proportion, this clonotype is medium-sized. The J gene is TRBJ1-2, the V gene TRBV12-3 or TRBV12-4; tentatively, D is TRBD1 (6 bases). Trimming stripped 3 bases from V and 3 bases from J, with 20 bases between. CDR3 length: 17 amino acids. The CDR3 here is CASSFKRPGQKYYGYTF. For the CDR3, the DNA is TGTGCCAGCAGTTTTAAAAGACCCGGACAGAAATACTATGGCTACACCTTC.

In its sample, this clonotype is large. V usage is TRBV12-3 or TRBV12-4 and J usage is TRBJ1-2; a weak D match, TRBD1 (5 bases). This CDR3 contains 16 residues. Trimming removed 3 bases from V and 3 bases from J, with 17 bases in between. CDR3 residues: CASSLGRGPSDYGYTF. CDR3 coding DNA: TGTGCCAGCAGTTTGGGACGGGGTCCGAGTGACTATGGCTACACCTTC.

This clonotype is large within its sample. This CDR3 reads CASRAVAGRYGYTF. CDR3 in DNA: TGTGCCAGCCGAGCGGTGGCAGGACGGTATGGCTACACCTTC. The V gene is TRBV12-3 or TRBV12-4, the J gene TRBJ1-2; D unclear. With 8 bases removed from V and 5 bases from J, the gap between germline ends came to 18 bases. The CDR3 is 14 amino acids.

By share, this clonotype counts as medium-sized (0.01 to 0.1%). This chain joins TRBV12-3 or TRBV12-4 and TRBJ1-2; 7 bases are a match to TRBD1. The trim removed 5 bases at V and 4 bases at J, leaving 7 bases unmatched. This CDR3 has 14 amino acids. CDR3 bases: TGTGCCAGCAGTCGACAGGGTGTTGGCTATGGCTACACCTTC. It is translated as CASSRQGVGYGYTF.